This T cell receptor (beta chain) was identified during a study of shared clonotypes between healthy human individuals. Free of recent acute infections or vaccinations, the donors were healthy HIV-negative adults. The data were produced by immunoSEQ multiplex PCR, yet TCRdb's version contains in-frame clones alone and is incomplete. This table holds hundreds of thousands of clones, about 74% found once. The table lists this clone with a few counts. Its antigen remains unidentified. Study results and limitations: Compared with clonotypes that all four donors shared, non-shared clonotypes had lower generation probabilities. Sequencing depth was predicted to influence how clonotypes are shared among donors.

Sequencing used memory CD4+ T cells sorted from blood. As to subset: CD45RA-negative fraction. This clonotype was obtained from a woman aged 25 to 45 in good health.

CDR3: CASSRGEGLDEQFF. CDR3 sequence (DNA): TGCGCCAGCAGTCGCGGGGAGGGCCTGGATGAGCAGTTCTTC. The chain has TRBV5-1 and TRBJ2-1; 7 bases agree with TRBD2. This CDR3 is built from 14 residues. Germline assignment: CDR1 SGHRS and CDR2 YFSETQ. V gave up 5 bases and J gave up 8 bases; unmatched junction bases: 10.